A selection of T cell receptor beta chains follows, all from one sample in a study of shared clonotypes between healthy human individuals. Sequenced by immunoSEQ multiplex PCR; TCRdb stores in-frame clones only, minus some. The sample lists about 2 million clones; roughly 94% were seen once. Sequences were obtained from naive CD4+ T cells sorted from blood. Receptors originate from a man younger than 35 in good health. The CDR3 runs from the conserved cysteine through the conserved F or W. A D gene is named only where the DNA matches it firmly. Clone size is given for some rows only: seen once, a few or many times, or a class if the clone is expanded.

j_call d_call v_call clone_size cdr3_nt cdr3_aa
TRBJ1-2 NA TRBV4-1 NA TGCGCCAGCAGCCAAGATCTGGCAGCTTATACCTATGGCTACACCTTC CASSQDLAAYTYGYTF
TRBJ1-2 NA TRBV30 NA TGTGCCACCTCGGGCTTTCATGGCTACACCTTC CATSGFHGYTF
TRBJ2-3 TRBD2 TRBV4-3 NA TGCGCCAGCAGCCAAGCATCATTAGGGTTGGGACTAGGGGTCACAGATACGCAGTATTTT CASSQASLGLGLGVTDTQYF
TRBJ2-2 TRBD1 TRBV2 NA TGTGCCAGCAGCGGGACAGGAGGAAACACCGGGGAGCTGTTTTTT CASSGTGGNTGELFF
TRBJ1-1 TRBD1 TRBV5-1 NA TGCGCCAGCAGCCATCCGGGACAGGGGGACACTGAAGCTTTCTTT CASSHPGQGDTEAFF
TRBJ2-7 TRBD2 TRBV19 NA TGTGCCACTAGCCGGACTAGAAAGAACGAGCAGTACTTC CATSRTRKNEQYF
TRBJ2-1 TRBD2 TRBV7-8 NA TGTGCCAGCAGCTACCGGGACTACAACAATGAGCAGTTCTTC CASSYRDYNNEQFF
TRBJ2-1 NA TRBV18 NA TGTGCCAGCTCACCACCGGTCAGCGATGAGCAGTTCTTC CASSPPVSDEQFF
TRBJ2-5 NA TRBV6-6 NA TGTGCCAGCAGTTACCCGGCCAAGGAGACCCAGTACTTC CASSYPAKETQYF
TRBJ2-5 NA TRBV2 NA TGTGCCAGCCAAGGGGGGACTCAAGAGACCCAGTACTTC CASQGGTQETQYF
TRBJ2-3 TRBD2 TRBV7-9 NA TGTGCCAGCAGCTTAGTTCTAGCGGGGCGCACAGATACGCAGTATTTT CASSLVLAGRTDTQYF
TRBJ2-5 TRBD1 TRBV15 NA TGTGCCACCAGCATCAAGACAGGGTTGGAGACCCAGTACTTC CATSIKTGLETQYF
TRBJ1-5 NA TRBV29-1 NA TGCAGCGTTGTTGACAGTAGCAATCAGCCCCAGCATTTT CSVVDSSNQPQHF
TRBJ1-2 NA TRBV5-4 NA TGTGCCAGCAGCCCAAGAGGGCTGTTCGGCGGCTACACCTTC CASSPRGLFGGYTF
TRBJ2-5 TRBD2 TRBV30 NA TGTGCCTGGAGTGTGCGCGGGGGGCCCCAAGAGACCCAGTACTTC CAWSVRGGPQETQYF
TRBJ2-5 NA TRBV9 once TGTGCCAGCAGCGTAGCCGTGACAGGCGGACAAGAGACCCAGTACTTC CASSVAVTGGQETQYF
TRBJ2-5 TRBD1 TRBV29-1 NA TGCAGCGTTAAACCGGGGACAGGGGGCGAAGAGACCCAGTACTTC CSVKPGTGGEETQYF
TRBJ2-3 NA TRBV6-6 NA TGTGCCATAAGGGAGATAAGCACAGATACGCAGTATTTT CAIREISTDTQYF
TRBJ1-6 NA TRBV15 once TGTGCCACCAGCAGAGATACAGGGTCCACTAGGGGAAACCTCCACTTT CATSRDTGSTRGNLHF
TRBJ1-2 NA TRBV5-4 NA TGTGCCAGCAGCTTGGACAGGGTTAACTATGGCTACACCTTC CASSLDRVNYGYTF
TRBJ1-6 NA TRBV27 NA TGTGCCAGCAGTTCCGGACGGCCTAATTCACCCCTCCACTTT CASSSGRPNSPLHF
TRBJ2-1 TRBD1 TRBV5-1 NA TGCGCCAGCAGCCCCGGACAGGGCGGCAATGAGCAGTTCTTC CASSPGQGGNEQFF
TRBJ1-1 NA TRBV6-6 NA TGTGCCAGCAGTTACGGGACATTCGGAACTGAAGCTTTCTTT CASSYGTFGTEAFF
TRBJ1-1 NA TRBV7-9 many TGTGCCAGCAGCTCCGGCAGGGAGAACACTGAAGCTTTCTTT CASSSGRENTEAFF
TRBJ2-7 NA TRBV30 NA TGTGCCTGGAGTAAGGGACAAGACCTCCCCCACTCCTACGAGCAGTACTTC CAWSKGQDLPHSYEQYF
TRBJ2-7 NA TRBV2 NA TGTGCCAGCAGGACACCCTACGAGCAGTACTTC CASRTPYEQYF
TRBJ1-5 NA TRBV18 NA TGTGCCAGCTCAGGACAGAACAATCAGCCCCAGCATTTT CASSGQNNQPQHF
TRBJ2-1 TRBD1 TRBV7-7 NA TGTGCTAGCAGCAAATCCGGGACAGGGGACTACAATGAGCAGTTCTTC CASSKSGTGDYNEQFF
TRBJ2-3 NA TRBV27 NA TGTGCCAGCAGTTTATCCCGAGGGCGCCCTCAGGGGGATACGCAGTATTTT CASSLSRGRPQGDTQYF
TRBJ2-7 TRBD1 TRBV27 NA TGTGCCAGCGGTACCGGGACAGGATCCTACGAGCAGTACTTC CASGTGTGSYEQYF
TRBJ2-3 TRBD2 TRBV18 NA TGTGCCAGCTCACCACCGACCAGCGGGAGACCAGATACGCAGTATTTT CASSPPTSGRPDTQYF
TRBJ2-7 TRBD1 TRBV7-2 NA TGTGCCAGCAGCTTGGGACAGGGAGTTTACGAGCAGTACTTC CASSLGQGVYEQYF
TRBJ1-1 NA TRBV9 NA TGTGCCAGCAGCGTAGGAGGGGAAGCTTTCTTT CASSVGGEAFF
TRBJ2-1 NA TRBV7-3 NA TGTGCCAGCAGCCCAGAGGGGGGAAACAATGAGCAGTTCTTC CASSPEGGNNEQFF
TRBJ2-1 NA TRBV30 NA TGTGCCTGGACAGGGGAGGGAATATTCTACAATGAGCAGTTCTTC CAWTGEGIFYNEQFF
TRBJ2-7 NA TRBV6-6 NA TGTGCCAGCAGCCGGGACTGGCGACAGTACTTC CASSRDWRQYF
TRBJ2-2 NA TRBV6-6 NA TGTGCCAGCAGGGTCTACCCACCCGCGGAGCTGTTTTTT CASRVYPPAELFF
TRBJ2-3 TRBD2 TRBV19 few TGTGCCAGTAGTATAGCATCAGCGGGGCCCCCCACAGATACGCAGTATTTT CASSIASAGPPTDTQYF
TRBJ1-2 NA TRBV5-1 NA TGCGCCAGCAGCTTGCGCGGTGTAGGTAACTATGGCTACACCTTC CASSLRGVGNYGYTF
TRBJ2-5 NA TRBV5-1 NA TGCGCCAGCAGCTTGTCTGAGACCCAGTACTTC CASSLSETQYF
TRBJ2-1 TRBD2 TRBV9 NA TGTGCCAGCAGCGTCAGCGGGAGTGGCGATGAGCAGTTCTTC CASSVSGSGDEQFF
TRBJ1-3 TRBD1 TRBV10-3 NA TGTGCCATCAGTGATGGACAGGGGGGAAACACCATATATTTT CAISDGQGGNTIYF
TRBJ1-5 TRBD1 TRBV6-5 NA TGTGCCAGCAGTTACTTACAGGGGACTCAGCCCCAGCATTTT CASSYLQGTQPQHF
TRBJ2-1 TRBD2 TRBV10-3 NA TGTGCCATTTGGTCGACTAGCGGGGGTAATGAGCAGTTCTTC CAIWSTSGGNEQFF
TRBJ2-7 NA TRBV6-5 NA TGTGCCAGCATTCGTACGACGGGATCCTACGAGCAGTACTTC CASIRTTGSYEQYF
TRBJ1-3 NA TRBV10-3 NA TGTGCCACTATAGAGACAGGTTCGTCAGGAAACACCATATATTTT CATIETGSSGNTIYF